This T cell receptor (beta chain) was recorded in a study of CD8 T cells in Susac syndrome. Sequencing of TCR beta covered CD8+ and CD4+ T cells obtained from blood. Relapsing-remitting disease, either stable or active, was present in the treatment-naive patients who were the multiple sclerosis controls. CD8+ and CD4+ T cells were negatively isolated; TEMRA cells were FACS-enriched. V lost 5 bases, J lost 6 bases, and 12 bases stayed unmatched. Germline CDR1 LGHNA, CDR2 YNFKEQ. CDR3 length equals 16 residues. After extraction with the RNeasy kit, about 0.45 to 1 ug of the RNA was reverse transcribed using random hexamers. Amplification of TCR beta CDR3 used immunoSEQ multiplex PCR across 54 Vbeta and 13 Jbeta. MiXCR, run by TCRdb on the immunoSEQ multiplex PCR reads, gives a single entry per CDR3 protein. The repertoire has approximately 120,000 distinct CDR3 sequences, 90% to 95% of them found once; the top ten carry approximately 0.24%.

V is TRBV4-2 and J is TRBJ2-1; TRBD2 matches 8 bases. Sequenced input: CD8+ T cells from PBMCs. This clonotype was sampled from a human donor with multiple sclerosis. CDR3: CASSSLWGLGGNEQFF. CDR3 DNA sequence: TGTGCCAGCAGCTCGCTTTGGGGACTAGGAGGCAATGAGCAGTTCTTC.